This is a list of T cell receptor beta chains from one sample in a study of blood T cell repertoires in COVID-19. Here immunoSEQ multiplex PCR was the method, and the copy in TCRdb shows in-frame clones only, minus some. The sample includes 270,000 or so clones, 83% seen only once; the top ten take over 8.5%. The specimen was peripheral blood. Every receptor here comes from a woman in her forties or fifties who had recovered from COVID-19. Both conserved end residues are part of each CDR3. A D gene is named only where the DNA matches it firmly. A row's size may be missing; if present it is once, few, many or a size class.

j_call clone_size d_call v_call cdr3_length cdr3_nt cdr3_aa
TRBJ2-7 . . TRBV18 12 TGTGCCAGCTCACCACAGGGGAACGAGCAGTACTTC CASSPQGNEQYF
TRBJ1-2 . . TRBV3-1/TRBV3-2 15 TGTGCCAGCAGCCAAGTGGGGGGAGTAGACTATGGCTACACCTTC CASSQVGGVDYGYTF
TRBJ2-7 . TRBD2 TRBV6-5 13 TGTGCCAGCAGTACTAGCGGGAGTATAGCGCAGTACTTC CASSTSGSIAQYF
TRBJ2-1 . . TRBV5-6 17 TGTGCCAGCAGCTTACGGACTGGCGCTGGTACCGCCAATGAGCAGTTCTTC CASSLRTGAGTANEQFF
TRBJ1-2 few . TRBV14 14 TGTGCCAGCAGCCAAGCTGTATCAGGGATGGGCTACACCTTC CASSQAVSGMGYTF
TRBJ2-7 . . TRBV5-4 17 TGTGCCAGCAGCTTTGGGTCTCGTGCGGGGAGATCGAGCGAGCAGTACTTC CASSFGSRAGRSSEQYF
TRBJ1-4 . . TRBV29-1 12 TGCAGCGTTGGAGGGCTTAATGAAAAACTGTTTTTT CSVGGLNEKLFF
TRBJ2-1 . TRBD1 TRBV19 15 TGTGCCAGTAGCCCCAGGGGGCCAGGGGACAATGAGCAGTTCTTC CASSPRGPGDNEQFF
TRBJ1-2 . . TRBV5-6 15 TGTGCCAGCAGCTTGGCGGGGGAGAGTGTCTATGGCTACACCTTC CASSLAGESVYGYTF
TRBJ1-1 few . TRBV18 14 TGTGCCAGCTCACCAACCACAGGTGAGACTGAAGCTTTCTTT CASSPTTGETEAFF